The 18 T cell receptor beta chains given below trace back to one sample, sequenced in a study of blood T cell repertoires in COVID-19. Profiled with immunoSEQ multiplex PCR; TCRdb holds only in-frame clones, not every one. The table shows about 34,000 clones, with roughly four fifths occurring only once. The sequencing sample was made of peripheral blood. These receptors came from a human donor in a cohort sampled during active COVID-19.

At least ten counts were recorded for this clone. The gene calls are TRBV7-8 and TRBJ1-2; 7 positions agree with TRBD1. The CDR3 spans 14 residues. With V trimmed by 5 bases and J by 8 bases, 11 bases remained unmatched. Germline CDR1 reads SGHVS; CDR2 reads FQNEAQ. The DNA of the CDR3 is TGTGCCAGCAGCACCCCGGGACAGCTCTGGGGCTACACCTTC. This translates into CASSTPGQLWGYTF.

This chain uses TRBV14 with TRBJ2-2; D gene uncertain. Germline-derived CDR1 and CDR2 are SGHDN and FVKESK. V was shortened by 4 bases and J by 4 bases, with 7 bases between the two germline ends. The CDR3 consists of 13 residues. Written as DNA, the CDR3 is TGTGCCAGCAGCCGGCAGGTCACCGGGGAGCTGTTTTTT. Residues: CASSRQVTGELFF.

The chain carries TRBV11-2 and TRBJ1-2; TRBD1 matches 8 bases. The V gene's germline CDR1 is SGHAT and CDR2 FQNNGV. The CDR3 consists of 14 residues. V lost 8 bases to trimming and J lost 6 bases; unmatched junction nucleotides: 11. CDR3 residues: CASQGPGGYNGYTF. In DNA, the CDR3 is TGTGCCAGCCAAGGGCCAGGGGGCTACAATGGCTACACCTTC.

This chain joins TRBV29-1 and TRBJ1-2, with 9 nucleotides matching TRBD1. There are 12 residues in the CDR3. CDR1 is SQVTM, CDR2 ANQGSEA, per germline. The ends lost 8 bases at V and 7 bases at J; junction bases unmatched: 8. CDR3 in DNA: TGCAGCTCCTGGACAGGGGAGGGTGGCTACACCTTC. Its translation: CSSWTGEGGYTF.

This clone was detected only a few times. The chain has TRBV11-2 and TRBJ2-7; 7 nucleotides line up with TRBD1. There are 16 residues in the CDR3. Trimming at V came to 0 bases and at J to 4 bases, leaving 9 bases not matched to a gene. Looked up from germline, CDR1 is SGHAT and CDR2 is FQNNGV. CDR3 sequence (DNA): TGTGCCAGCAGCTTAGAATCAGGGACAGCATCTTACGAGCAGTACTTC. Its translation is CASSLESGTASYEQYF. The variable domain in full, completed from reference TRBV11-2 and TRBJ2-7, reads EAGVAQSPRYKIIEKRQSVAFWCNPISGHATLYWYQQILGQGPKLLIQFQNNGVVDDSQLPKDRFSAERLKGVDSTLKIQPAKLEDSAVYLCASSLESGTASYEQYFGPGTRLTVT.

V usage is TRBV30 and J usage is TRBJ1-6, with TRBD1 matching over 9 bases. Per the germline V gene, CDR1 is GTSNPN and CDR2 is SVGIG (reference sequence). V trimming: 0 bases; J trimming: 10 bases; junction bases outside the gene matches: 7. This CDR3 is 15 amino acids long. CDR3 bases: TGTGCCTGGAGTGTGCGGGACAGGGATTTGTCACCCCTCCACTTT. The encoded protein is CAWSVRDRDLSPLHF.

The CDR3 DNA reads TGTGCCAGCAGCTTATCTAGCGGGGTAGAGACCCAGTACTTC. As protein: CASSLSSGVETQYF. The J gene is TRBJ2-5, the V gene TRBV7-9; 9 bases are a match to TRBD2. CDR3 length equals 14 residues. The germline gives CDR1 SEHNR, CDR2 FQNEAQ (reference sequence). Trimming removed 2 bases from V and 4 bases from J; junction bases left unmatched: 2.

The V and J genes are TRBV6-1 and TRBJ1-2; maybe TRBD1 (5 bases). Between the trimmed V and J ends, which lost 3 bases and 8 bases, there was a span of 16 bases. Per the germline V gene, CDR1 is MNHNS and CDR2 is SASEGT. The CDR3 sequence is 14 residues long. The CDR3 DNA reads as TGTGCCAGCAGTGAGGGGGGGTGGACTGGAGGCTACACCTTC. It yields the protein CASSEGGWTGGYTF.

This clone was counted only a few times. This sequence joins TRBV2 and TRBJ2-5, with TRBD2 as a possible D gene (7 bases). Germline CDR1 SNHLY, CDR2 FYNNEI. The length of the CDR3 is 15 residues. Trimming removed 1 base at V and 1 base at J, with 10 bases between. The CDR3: CASSEDRGAQETQYF. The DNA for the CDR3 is TGTGCCAGCAGTGAAGACCGGGGGGCCCAAGAGACCCAGTACTTC.

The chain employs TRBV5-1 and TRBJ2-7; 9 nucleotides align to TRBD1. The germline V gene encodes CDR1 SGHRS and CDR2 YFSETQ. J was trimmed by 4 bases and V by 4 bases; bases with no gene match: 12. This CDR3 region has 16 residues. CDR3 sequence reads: CASSHGTGRKWYEQYF. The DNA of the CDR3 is TGCGCCAGCAGCCACGGGACAGGGAGAAAATGGTACGAGCAGTACTTC.

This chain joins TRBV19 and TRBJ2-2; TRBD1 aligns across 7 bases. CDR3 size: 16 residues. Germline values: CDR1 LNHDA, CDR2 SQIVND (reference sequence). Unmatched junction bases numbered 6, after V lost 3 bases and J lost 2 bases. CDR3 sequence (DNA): TGTGCCAGTAGTATCGGGACAGAGCTTAACACCGGGGAGCTGTTTTTT. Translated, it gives CASSIGTELNTGELFF.

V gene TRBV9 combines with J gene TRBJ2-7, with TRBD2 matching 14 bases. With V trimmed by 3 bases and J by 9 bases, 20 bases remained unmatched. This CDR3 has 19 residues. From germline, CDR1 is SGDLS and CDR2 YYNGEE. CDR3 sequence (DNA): TGTGCCAGCAGCGCGACGACTAGCGGGAGGGCTCCGGCCAAGGACGTGCAGTACTTC. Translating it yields CASSATTSGRAPAKDVQYF.

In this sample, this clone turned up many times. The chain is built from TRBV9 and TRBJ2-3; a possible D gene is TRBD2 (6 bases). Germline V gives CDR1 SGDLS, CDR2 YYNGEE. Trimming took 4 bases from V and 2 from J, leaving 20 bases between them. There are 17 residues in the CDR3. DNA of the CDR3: TGTGCCAGCAGCATCGGACTATGGGCCCCCCCCACAGATACGCAGTATTTT. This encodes CASSIGLWAPPTDTQYF. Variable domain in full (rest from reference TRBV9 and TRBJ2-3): DSGVTQTPKHLITATGQRVTLRCSPRSGDLSVYWYQQSLDQGLQFLIQYYNGEERAKGNILERFSAQQFPDLHSELNLSSLELGDSALYFCASSIGLWAPPTDTQYFGPGTRLTVL.

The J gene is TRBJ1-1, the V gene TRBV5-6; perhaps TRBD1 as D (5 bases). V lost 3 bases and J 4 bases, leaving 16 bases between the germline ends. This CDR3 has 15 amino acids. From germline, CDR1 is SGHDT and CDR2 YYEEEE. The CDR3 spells CASSSYRFPSTEAFF. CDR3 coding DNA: TGTGCCAGCAGCTCCTACAGGTTCCCCAGCACTGAAGCTTTCTTT.

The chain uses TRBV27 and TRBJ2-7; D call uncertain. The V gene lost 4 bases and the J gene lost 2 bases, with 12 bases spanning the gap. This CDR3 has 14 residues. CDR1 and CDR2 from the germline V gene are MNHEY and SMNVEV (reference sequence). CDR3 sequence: CASSSPVRPYEQYF. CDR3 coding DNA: TGTGCCAGCAGTTCCCCCGTGAGGCCCTACGAGCAGTACTTC.

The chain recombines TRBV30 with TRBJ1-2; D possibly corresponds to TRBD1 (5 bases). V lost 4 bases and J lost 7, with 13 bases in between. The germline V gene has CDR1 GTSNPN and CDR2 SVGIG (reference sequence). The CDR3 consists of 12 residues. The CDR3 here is CAWKFPGGGYTF. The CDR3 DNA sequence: TGTGCCTGGAAATTCCCCGGGGGTGGCTACACCTTC.

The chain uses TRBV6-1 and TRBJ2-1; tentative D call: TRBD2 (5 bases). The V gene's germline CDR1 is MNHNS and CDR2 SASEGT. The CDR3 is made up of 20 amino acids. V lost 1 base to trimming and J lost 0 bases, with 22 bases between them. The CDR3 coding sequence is TGTGCCAGCAGTGAAGGCCCCCTGAATGCAGGCAGCGGCTCCTACAATGAGCAGTTCTTC. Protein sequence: CASSEGPLNAGSGSYNEQFF.

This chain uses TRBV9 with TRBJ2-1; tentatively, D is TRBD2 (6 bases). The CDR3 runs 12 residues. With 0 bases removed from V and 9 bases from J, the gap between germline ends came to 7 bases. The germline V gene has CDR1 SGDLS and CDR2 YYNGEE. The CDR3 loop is CASSVAEGEQFF. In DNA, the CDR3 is TGTGCCAGCAGCGTAGCGGAGGGTGAGCAGTTCTTC. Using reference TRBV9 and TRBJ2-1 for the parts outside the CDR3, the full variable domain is DSGVTQTPKHLITATGQRVTLRCSPRSGDLSVYWYQQSLDQGLQFLIQYYNGEERAKGNILERFSAQQFPDLHSELNLSSLELGDSALYFCASSVAEGEQFFGPGTRLTVL.